Listed below are T cell receptor beta chains from one sample, sequenced in a study of CD8 T cells in Susac syndrome. A single record per CDR3 protein comes from TCRdb applying MiXCR to the immunoSEQ multiplex PCR reads. This sample has about 140,000 distinct CDR3 sequences, with over 90% found just once. The sequencing input was CD4+ T cells from PBMCs. The origin of the receptors is a human donor with Susac syndrome. The CDR3 runs from the conserved cysteine through the conserved F or W. A D gene is named only where the DNA matches it firmly. The size entry is marked missing in some rows and otherwise reads once, few, many or a size class.

d_gene | j_gene | abundance | v_gene | CDR3aa | CDR3nt
NA | TRBJ2-1 | once | TRBV19 | CASSMAREQFF | TGTGCCAGTAGTATGGCGCGGGAGCAGTTCTTC
TRBD2 | TRBJ2-1 | NA | TRBV3-1 | CASSQVLAGGHEQFF | TGTGCCAGCAGCCAAGTACTAGCGGGGGGGCATGAGCAGTTCTTC
NA | TRBJ1-5 | NA | TRBV5-1 | CASSLEAGRNQPQHF | TGCGCCAGCAGCTTGGAAGCAGGGCGGAATCAGCCCCAGCATTTT
NA | TRBJ1-1 | NA | TRBV7-8 | CASSARQMNTEAFF | TGTGCCAGCAGCGCTCGACAGATGAACACTGAAGCTTTCTTT
TRBD2 | TRBJ2-1 | NA | TRBV6-2/TRBV6-3 | CASIDGGAGSHEQFF | TGTGCCAGCATCGACGGGGGAGCGGGAAGTCATGAGCAGTTCTTC
NA | TRBJ2-5 | few | TRBV11-2 | CASSLRGETQYF | TGTGCCAGCAGCTTACGGGGAGAGACCCAGTACTTC
NA | TRBJ2-1 | NA | TRBV20-1 | CSARGTINEQFF | TGCAGTGCTAGAGGGACTATCAATGAGCAGTTCTTC
NA | TRBJ2-2 | NA | TRBV12-3/TRBV12-4 | CANLRDRHTGELFF | TGTGCCAACCTCCGGGACCGACACACCGGGGAGCTGTTTTTT
NA | TRBJ2-3 | NA | TRBV21-1 | CASSAREGSCTDTQYF | TGTGCCAGCAGCGCCCGAGAGGGGTCCTGCACAGATACGCAGTATTTT
TRBD1 | TRBJ2-3 | NA | TRBV20-1 | CSAVRDRADTQYF | TGCAGTGCTGTCCGGGACAGGGCAGATACGCAGTATTTT